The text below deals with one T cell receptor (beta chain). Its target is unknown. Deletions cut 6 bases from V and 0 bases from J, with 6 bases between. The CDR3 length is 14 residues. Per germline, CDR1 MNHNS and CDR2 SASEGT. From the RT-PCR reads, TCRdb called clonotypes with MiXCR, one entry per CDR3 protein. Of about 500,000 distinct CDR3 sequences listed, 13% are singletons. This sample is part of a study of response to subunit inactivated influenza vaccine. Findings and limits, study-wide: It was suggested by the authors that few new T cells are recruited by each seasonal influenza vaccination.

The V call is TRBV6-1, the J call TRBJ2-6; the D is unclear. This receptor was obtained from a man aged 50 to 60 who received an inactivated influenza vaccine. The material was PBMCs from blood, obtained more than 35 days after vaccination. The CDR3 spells CASRLISGANVLTF. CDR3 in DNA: TGTGCCAGCAGGCTAATCTCTGGGGCCAACGTCCTGACTTTC.